This TCR beta chain was identified during a study of shared clonotypes between healthy human individuals. For the study at large: Three plates each covered CD4 naive and memory; CD8 naive two, CD8 memory one.

Naive-designated CD8 cells lacked CD45RO, were positively enriched for CCR7, and omitted terminally differentiated effector memory CD45RA+ cells. Clones were read by immunoSEQ multiplex PCR, and TCRdb kept only the in-frame ones, dropping some. The table shows roughly 2 million clones, with roughly 94% occurring only once. A word on this clone: The antigen remains undetermined.

Findings of the study overall: With a few donors compared, 4.5% to 6.5% of naive CD4 clonotypes were shared. A reduction in generation probabilities was seen for non-shared clonotypes relative to those shared by all four donors. Depth was large, yet rarefaction showed that sorted-subset sequencing was incomplete.

The V and J ends lost 4 bases and 7 bases respectively, with 17 bases between them. The germline gives CDR1 MNHNS, CDR2 SASEGT. The CDR3 has 14 residues. Sample: naive CD8+ T cells sorted from blood. V and J are TRBV6-1 and TRBJ2-7; D may correspond to TRBD1 or TRBD2 (5 bases each). The origin of this receptor is a man in his late teens or twenties in good health. CDR3 sequence reads: CASSVRDGVWEQYF. CDR3 DNA sequence: TGTGCCAGCAGTGTCCGGGACGGGGTCTGGGAGCAGTACTTC.